This TCR beta chain was recorded in a study of cytomegalovirus exposure and HLA in healthy donors. In the PCR, 60 Vbeta and 13 Jbeta primers were used. The table came from immunoSEQ multiplex PCR; TCRdb's copy has only in-frame clones and leaves some out. The sample yields more than 110,000 clones, 60% to 85% seen once. This receptor was taken from a man aged 25 to 40 in good health and CMV-seronegative. The sample consisted of PBMCs.

The CDR3 reads CASSPGGAEAFF. The CDR3 DNA sequence: TGTGCCAGCAGCCCGGGGGGGGCCGAAGCTTTCTTT. The chain has TRBV9 and TRBJ1-1; D is possibly TRBD1 (6 bases). V was pared by 4 bases and J by 8 bases, with 12 bases between. Germline loops: CDR1 SGDLS, CDR2 YYNGEE. There are 12 residues in the CDR3.